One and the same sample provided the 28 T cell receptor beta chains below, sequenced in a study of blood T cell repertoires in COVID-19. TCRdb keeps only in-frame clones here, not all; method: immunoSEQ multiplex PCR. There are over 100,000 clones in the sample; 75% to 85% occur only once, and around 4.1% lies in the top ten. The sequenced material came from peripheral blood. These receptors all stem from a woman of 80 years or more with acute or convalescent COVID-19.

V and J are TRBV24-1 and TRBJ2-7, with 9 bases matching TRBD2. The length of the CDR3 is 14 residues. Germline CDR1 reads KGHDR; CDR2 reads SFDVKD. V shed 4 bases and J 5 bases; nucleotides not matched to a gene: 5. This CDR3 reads CATSDRSGRNEQYF. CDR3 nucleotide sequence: TGTGCCACCAGTGACCGTAGCGGGAGAAACGAGCAGTACTTC.

CDR3 nucleotide sequence: TGTGCCAGCAGCTTGGGACAGGGGGCAGATACGCAGTATTTT. Its translation is CASSLGQGADTQYF. This rearrangement joins TRBV7-9 to TRBJ2-3; TRBD1 aligns across 11 bases. V lost 3 bases, J lost 4 bases, and 0 bases stayed unmatched. The V gene's germline CDR1 is SEHNR and CDR2 FQNEAQ (reference sequence). There are 14 residues in the CDR3.

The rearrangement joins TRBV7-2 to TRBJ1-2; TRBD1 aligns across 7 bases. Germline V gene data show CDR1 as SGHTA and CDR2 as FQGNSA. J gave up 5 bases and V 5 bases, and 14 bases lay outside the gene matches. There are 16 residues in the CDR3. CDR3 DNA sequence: TGTGCCAGCAGCCCCCGGGCCCAGGGGGGATGGTATGGCTACACCTTC. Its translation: CASSPRAQGGWYGYTF. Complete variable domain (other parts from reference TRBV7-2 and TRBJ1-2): GAGVSQSPSNKVTEKGKDVELRCDPISGHTALYWYRQSLGQGLEFLIYFQGNSAPDKSGLPSDRFSAERTGGSVSTLTIQRTQQEDSAVYLCASSPRAQGGWYGYTFGSGTRLTVV.

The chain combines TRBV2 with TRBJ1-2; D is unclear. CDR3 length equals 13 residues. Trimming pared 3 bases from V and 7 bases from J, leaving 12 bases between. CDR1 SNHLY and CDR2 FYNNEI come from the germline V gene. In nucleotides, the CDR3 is TGTGCCAGCAGTGATCGCGGGAATAGTGGCTACACCTTC. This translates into CASSDRGNSGYTF.

CDR3 loop: CASSPAQGGNQPQHF. In nucleotides, the CDR3 is TGTGCCAGCAGCCCCGCCCAGGGCGGCAATCAGCCCCAGCATTTT. The chain carries TRBV3-1 (or the pseudogene TRBV3-2) and TRBJ1-5; maybe TRBD1 (5 bases). The V end lost 4 bases, the J end lost 2 bases, and 12 bases lay between the germline ends. The CDR3 sequence is 15 residues long. Germline assignment: CDR1 LGHDT and CDR2 YNNKEL (reference sequence).

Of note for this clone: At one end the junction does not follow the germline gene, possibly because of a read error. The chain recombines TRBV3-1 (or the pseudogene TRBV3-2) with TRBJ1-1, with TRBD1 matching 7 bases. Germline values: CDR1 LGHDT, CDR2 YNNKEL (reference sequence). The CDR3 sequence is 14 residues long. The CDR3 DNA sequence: TGTGCCAGCAACCAACAGGGGACGAACACTGAAGCTTTCTTT. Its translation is CASNQQGTNTEAFF.

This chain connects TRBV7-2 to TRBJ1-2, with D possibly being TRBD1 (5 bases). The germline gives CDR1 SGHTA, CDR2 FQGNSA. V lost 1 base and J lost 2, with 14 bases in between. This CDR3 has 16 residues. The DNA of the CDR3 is TGTGCCAGCAGCTTAGTCCAAGGCCAGGGCAACTATGGCTACACCTTC. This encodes CASSLVQGQGNYGYTF.

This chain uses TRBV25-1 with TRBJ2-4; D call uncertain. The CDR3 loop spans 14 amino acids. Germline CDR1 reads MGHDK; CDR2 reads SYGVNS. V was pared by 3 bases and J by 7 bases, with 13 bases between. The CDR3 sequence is CASSERQPSNIQYF. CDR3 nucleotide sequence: TGTGCCAGCAGTGAGAGGCAGCCATCTAACATTCAGTACTTC.

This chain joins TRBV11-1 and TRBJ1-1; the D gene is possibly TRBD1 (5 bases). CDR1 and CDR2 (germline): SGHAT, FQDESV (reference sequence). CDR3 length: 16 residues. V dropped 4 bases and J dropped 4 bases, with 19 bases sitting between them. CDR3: CASSSPRRSGGTEAFF. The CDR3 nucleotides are TGTGCCAGCAGCTCACCACGGCGGAGCGGGGGCACTGAAGCTTTCTTT.

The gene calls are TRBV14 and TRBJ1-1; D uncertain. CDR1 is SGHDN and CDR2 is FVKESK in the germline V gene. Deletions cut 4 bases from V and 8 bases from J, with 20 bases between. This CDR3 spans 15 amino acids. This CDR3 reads CASSPLPVSVNEAFF. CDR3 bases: TGTGCCAGCAGCCCCCTGCCAGTCTCAGTAAACGAAGCTTTCTTT.

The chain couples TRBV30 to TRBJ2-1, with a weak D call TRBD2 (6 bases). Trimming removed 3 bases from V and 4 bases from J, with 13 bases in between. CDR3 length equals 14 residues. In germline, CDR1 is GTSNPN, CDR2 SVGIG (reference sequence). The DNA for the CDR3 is TGTGCCTGGAGCACGGGACTGGGGTACAATGAGCAGTTCTTC. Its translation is CAWSTGLGYNEQFF.

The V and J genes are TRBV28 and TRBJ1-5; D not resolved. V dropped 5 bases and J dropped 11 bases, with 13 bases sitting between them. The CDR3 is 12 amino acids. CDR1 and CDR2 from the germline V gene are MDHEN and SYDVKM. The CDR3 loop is CASSLRSKAQHF. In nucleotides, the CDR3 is TGTGCCAGCAGTCTACGGTCTAAAGCCCAGCATTTT.

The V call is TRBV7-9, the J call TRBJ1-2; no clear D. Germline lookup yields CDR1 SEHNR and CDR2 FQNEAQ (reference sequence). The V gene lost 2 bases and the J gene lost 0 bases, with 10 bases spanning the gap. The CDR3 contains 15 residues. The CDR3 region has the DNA TGTGCCAGCAGCTTAATGCGGGCACCTAACTATGGCTACACCTTC. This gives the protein CASSLMRAPNYGYTF.

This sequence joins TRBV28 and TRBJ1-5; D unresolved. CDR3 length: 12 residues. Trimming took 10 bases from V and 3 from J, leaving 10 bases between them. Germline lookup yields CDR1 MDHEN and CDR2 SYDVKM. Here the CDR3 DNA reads TGTGCCACCGCGGGTAACAATCAGCCCCAGCATTTT. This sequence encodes CATAGNNQPQHF.

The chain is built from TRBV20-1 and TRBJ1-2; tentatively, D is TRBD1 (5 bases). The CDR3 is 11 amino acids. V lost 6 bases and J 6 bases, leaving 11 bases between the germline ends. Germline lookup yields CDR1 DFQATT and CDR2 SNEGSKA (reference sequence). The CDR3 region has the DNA TGCAGTGCCCCGCGGGGGGATGGCTACACCTTC. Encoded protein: CSAPRGDGYTF.

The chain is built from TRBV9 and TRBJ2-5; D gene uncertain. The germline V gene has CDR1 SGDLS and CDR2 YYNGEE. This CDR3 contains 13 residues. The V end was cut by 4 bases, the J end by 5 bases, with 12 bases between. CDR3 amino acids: CASSLTQWETQYF. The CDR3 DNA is TGTGCCAGCAGCCTCACCCAGTGGGAGACCCAGTACTTC.

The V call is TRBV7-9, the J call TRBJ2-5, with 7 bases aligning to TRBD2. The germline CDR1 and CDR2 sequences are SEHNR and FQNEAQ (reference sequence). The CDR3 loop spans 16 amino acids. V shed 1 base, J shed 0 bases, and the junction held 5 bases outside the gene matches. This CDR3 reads CASSLVFTSDQETQYF. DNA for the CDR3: TGTGCCAGCAGCTTAGTATTTACTAGCGACCAAGAGACCCAGTACTTC.

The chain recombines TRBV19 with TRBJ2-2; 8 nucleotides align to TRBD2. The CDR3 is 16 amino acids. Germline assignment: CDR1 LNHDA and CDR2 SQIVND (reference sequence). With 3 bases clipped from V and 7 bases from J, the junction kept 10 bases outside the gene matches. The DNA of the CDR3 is TGTGCCAGTAGTATCAATGGGCGGGGGGCCGGCGGGGAGCTGTTTTTT. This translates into CASSINGRGAGGELFF.

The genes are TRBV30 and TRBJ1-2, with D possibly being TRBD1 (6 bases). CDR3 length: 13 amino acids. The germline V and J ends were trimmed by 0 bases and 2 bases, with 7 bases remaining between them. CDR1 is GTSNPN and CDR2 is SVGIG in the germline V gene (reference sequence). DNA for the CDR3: TGTGCCTGGAGTGTAGGGACAAACTATGGCTACACCTTC. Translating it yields CAWSVGTNYGYTF.

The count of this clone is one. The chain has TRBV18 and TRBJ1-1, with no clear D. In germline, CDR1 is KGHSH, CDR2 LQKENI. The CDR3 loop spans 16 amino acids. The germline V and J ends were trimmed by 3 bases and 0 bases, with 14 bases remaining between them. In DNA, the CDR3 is TGTGCCAGCTCACCGGGCGCAGGAACCATGAACACTGAAGCTTTCTTT. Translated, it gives CASSPGAGTMNTEAFF.

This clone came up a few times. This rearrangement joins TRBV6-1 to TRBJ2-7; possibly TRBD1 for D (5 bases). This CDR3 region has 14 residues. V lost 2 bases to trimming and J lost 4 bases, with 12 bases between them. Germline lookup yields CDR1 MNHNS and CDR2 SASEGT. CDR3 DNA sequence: TGTGCCAGCAGTGAACACCTGACAGAGTACGAGCAGTACTTC. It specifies CASSEHLTEYEQYF.

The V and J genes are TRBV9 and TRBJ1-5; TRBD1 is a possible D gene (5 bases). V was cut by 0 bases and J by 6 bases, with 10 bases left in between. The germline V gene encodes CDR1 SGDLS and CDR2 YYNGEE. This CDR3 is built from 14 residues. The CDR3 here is CASSVGGEGQPQHF. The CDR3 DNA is TGTGCCAGCAGCGTAGGAGGGGAGGGTCAGCCCCAGCATTTT.

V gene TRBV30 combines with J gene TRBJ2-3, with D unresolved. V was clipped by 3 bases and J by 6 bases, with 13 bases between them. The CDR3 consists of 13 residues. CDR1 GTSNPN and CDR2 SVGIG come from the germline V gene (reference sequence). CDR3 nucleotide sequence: TGTGCCTGGAGCCCAGATATTGTGGATACGCAGTATTTT. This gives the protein CAWSPDIVDTQYF.

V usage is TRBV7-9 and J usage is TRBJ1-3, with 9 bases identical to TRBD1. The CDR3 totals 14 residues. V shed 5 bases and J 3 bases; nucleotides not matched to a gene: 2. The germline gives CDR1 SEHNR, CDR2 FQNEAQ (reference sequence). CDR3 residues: CASSQDRGGNTIYF. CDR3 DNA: TGTGCCAGCAGCCAGGACAGGGGTGGAAACACCATATATTTT.

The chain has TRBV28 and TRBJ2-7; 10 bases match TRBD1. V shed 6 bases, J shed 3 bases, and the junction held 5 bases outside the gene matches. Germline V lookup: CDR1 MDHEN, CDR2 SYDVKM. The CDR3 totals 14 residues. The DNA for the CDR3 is TGTGCCAGCAGATCGGACAGGGGGTTCTACGAGCAGTACTTC. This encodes CASRSDRGFYEQYF.

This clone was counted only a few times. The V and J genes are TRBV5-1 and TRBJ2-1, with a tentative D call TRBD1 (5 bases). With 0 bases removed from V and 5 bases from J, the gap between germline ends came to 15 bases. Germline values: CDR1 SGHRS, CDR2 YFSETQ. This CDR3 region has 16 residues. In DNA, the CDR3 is TGCGCCAGCAGCTTGGGGGGCGCAACTACAGACAATGAGCAGTTCTTC. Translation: CASSLGGATTDNEQFF. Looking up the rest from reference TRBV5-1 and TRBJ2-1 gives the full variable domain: KAGVTQTPRYLIKTRGQQVTLSCSPISGHRSVSWYQQTPGQGLQFLFEYFSETQRNKGNFPGRFSGRQFSNSRSEMNVSTLELGDSALYLCASSLGGATTDNEQFFGPGTRLTVL.

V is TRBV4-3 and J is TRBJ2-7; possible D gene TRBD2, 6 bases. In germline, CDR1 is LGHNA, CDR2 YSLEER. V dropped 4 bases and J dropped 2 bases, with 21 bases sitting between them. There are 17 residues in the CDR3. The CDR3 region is CASSPSIGAPGAYEQYF. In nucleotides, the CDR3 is TGCGCCAGCAGCCCCTCGATTGGGGCCCCGGGGGCCTACGAGCAGTACTTC.

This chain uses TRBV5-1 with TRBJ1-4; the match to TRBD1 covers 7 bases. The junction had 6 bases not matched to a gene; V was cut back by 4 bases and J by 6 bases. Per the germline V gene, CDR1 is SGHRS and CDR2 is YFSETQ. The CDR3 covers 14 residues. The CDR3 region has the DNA TGCGCCAGCAGCAACGACAGGGTGGATGAAAAACTGTTTTTT. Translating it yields CASSNDRVDEKLFF.